This T cell receptor beta chain emerged from a study of T cells after posttransplantation cyclophosphamide. This clone was counted only a few times. Only in-frame clones appear in the TCRdb table, and some are missing; sequencing was by immunoSEQ multiplex PCR. The profile shows roughly 70,000 clones, around 93% of them singletons. This clonotype was sampled from a woman aged 25 to 39 in good health and a related stem cell transplant donor. Source material: PBMCs.

In nucleotides, the CDR3 is TGTGCCAGCAGCCAAGACTTGGAGACACCAGCAAATCAGCCCCAGCATTTT. It encodes CASSQDLETPANQPQHF. The chain joins TRBV4-2 to TRBJ1-5; D call uncertain. Germline CDR1 and CDR2: LGHNA and YNFKEQ. CDR3 length: 17 residues. The V and J ends lost 0 bases and 4 bases respectively, with 16 bases between them.